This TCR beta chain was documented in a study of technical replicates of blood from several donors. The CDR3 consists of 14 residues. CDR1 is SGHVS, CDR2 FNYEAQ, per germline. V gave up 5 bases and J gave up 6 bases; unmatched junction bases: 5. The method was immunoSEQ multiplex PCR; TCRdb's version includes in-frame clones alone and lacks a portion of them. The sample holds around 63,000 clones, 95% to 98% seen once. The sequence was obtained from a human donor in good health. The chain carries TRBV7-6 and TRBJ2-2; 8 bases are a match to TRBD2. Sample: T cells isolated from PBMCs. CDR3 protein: CASSPGLEAGELFF. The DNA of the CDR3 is TGTGCCAGCAGCCCGGGACTAGAAGCCGGGGAGCTGTTTTTT. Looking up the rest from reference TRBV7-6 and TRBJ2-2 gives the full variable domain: GAGVSQSPRYKVTKRGQDVALRCDPISGHVSLYWYRQALGQGPEFLTYFNYEAQQDKSGLPNDRFSAERPEGSISTLTIQRTEQRDSAMYRCASSPGLEAGELFFGEGSRLTVL.